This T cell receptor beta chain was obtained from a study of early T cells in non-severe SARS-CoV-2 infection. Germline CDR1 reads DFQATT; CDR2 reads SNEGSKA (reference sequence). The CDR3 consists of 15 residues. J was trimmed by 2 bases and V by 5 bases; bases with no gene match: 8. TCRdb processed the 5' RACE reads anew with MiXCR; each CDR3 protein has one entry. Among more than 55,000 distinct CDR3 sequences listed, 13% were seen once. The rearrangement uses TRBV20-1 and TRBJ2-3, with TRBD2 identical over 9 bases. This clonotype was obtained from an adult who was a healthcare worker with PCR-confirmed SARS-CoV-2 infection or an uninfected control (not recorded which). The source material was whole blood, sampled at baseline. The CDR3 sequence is CSASVRGGVTDTQYF. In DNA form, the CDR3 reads TGCAGTGCTTCCGTGCGCGGGGGGGTCACAGATACGCAGTATTTT.